Following are 26 T cell receptor beta chains from one sample sequenced in a study of shared clonotypes between healthy human individuals. This table comes from immunoSEQ multiplex PCR, and its TCRdb copy is limited to in-frame clones, with some not included. The sample has under 2,500,000 clones, approximately 96% seen once. The sample consisted of naive CD4+ T cells sorted from blood. The sample's subset: CD45RA+ positively selected. These receptors came from a man aged 18 to 29 in good health.

About this clone itself: This same CDR3 is encoded by further DNA sequences in the sample. The V and J genes are TRBV5-1 and TRBJ1-1, with a possible D match to TRBD1 (6 bases). Trimming removed 4 bases at V and 1 base at J, with 11 bases between. Looked up from germline, CDR1 is SGHRS and CDR2 is YFSETQ. This CDR3 is 14 amino acids long. The chain's CDR3 is CASSPWTENTEAFF. The CDR3 DNA reads TGCGCCAGCAGCCCCTGGACAGAGAACACTGAAGCTTTCTTT.

The chain links TRBV6-1 to TRBJ1-2, with D perhaps matching TRBD1 (6 bases). Trimming shortened V by 5 bases and J by 4 bases, and 11 bases separated the two germline ends. The length of the CDR3 is 13 residues. Germline lookup yields CDR1 MNHNS and CDR2 SASEGT. CDR3 in amino acids: CASSPQGSYGYTF. CDR3 coding DNA: TGTGCCAGCAGTCCTCAGGGGTCCTATGGCTACACCTTC.

This clone occurred once. This sequence joins TRBV7-2 and TRBJ2-1; possible D gene TRBD2, 5 bases. Trimming left V 2 bases short and J 7 bases short, with 12 bases between. This CDR3 is built from 14 residues. Germline CDR1 is SGHTA and CDR2 is FQGNSA. The CDR3 region is CASSLSPSLNEQFF. The DNA of the CDR3 is TGTGCCAGCAGCTTATCTCCTAGCCTTAATGAGCAGTTCTTC. Filled out from reference TRBV7-2 and TRBJ2-1, the complete variable domain reads GAGVSQSPSNKVTEKGKDVELRCDPISGHTALYWYRQSLGQGLEFLIYFQGNSAPDKSGLPSDRFSAERTGGSVSTLTIQRTQQEDSAVYLCASSLSPSLNEQFFGPGTRLTVL.

V and J are TRBV9 and TRBJ2-1, with D uncertain. Germline loops: CDR1 SGDLS, CDR2 YYNGEE. The V end lost 0 bases, the J end lost 9 bases, and 13 bases lay between the germline ends. The CDR3 spans 14 residues. The CDR3 loop is CASSVVEGFGEQFF. CDR3 bases: TGTGCCAGCAGCGTAGTGGAAGGATTCGGTGAGCAGTTCTTC.

This clone showed up just once. The rearrangement joins TRBV2 to TRBJ1-1; maybe TRBD1 (5 bases). The CDR3 contains 13 residues. CDR1 SNHLY and CDR2 FYNNEI come from the germline V gene. V was pared by 8 bases and J by 2 bases, with 12 bases between. The DNA of the CDR3 is TGTGCCAGCGAAGAGGGGATAAACACTGAAGCTTTCTTT. Translated: CASEEGINTEAFF.

The rearrangement uses TRBV5-1 and TRBJ1-6, with TRBD1 matching 9 bases. Trimming at V came to 4 bases and at J to 5 bases, leaving 7 bases not matched to a gene. CDR1 SGHRS and CDR2 YFSETQ come from the germline V gene. The CDR3 loop spans 16 amino acids. This chain's CDR3 is CASSPQGANNNSPLHF. CDR3 coding DNA: TGCGCCAGCAGCCCACAGGGGGCCAACAATAATTCACCCCTCCACTTT. The full variable domain, in which reference TRBV5-1 and TRBJ1-6 provide the parts outside the CDR3, is KAGVTQTPRYLIKTRGQQVTLSCSPISGHRSVSWYQQTPGQGLQFLFEYFSETQRNKGNFPGRFSGRQFSNSRSEMNVSTLELGDSALYLCASSPQGANNNSPLHFGNGTRLTVT.

The genes are TRBV6-1 and TRBJ2-2; D might be TRBD1 (5 bases). Trimming took off 6 bases at V and 4 bases at J, with 9 bases between the two ends. This CDR3 has 13 amino acids. Germline-derived CDR1 and CDR2 are MNHNS and SASEGT. CDR3 region: CASRPRGTGELFF. For the CDR3, the DNA is TGTGCCAGCAGACCTAGGGGCACCGGGGAGCTGTTTTTT.

The chain couples TRBV27 to TRBJ1-6, with 7 bases aligning to TRBD1. Looked up from germline, CDR1 is MNHEY and CDR2 is SMNVEV (reference sequence). The ends lost 1 base at V and 9 bases at J; junction bases unmatched: 12. This CDR3 is 17 amino acids long. Here the CDR3 reads CASSLYPAQGGRSPLHF. CDR3 coding DNA: TGTGCCAGCAGTTTATACCCAGCTCAGGGGGGACGTTCACCCCTCCACTTT.

This rearrangement joins TRBV27 to TRBJ1-2; 9 nucleotides agree with TRBD1. This CDR3 region has 14 residues. The trim removed 4 bases at V and 7 bases at J, leaving 7 bases unmatched. Germline V gene lookup returns CDR1 MNHEY and CDR2 SMNVEV (reference sequence). CDR3 in amino acids: CASSYNGQGSGYTF. The CDR3 DNA sequence: TGTGCCAGCAGTTACAACGGACAGGGGTCTGGCTACACCTTC.

In DNA form, the CDR3 reads TGTGCCTGGAGGGACAGTTCCAAAAACATTCAGTACTTC. Translation gives CAWRDSSKNIQYF. This chain uses TRBV30 with TRBJ2-4, with a weak D call TRBD1 (6 bases). This CDR3 is 13 amino acids long. Trimming removed 3 bases at V and 2 bases at J, with 8 bases between. Germline V lookup: CDR1 GTSNPN, CDR2 SVGIG (reference sequence).

Turning to this clone: Other DNA sequences in the same sample also yield this CDR3. The rearrangement joins TRBV5-5 to TRBJ1-5; no clear D gene. V was clipped by 0 bases and J by 2 bases, with 6 bases between them. Germline V gene lookup returns CDR1 SGHKS and CDR2 YYEKEE (reference sequence). The CDR3 loop spans 14 amino acids. The CDR3 reads CASSLDVGNQPQHF. For the CDR3, the DNA is TGTGCCAGCAGCTTGGATGTAGGCAATCAGCCCCAGCATTTT.

This sequence joins TRBV6-5 and TRBJ2-5, with TRBD1 matching over 7 bases. This CDR3 comprises 15 residues. Germline lookup yields CDR1 MNHEY and CDR2 SVGAGI. The V and J ends lost 2 bases and 5 bases, in that order; junction bases with no gene match: 8. DNA for the CDR3: TGTGCCAGCAGTTACGGGGGCAGGGGGTTGGAGACCCAGTACTTC. Amino acids: CASSYGGRGLETQYF.

This clone was recorded once. The V and J genes are TRBV2 and TRBJ2-4, with D uncertain. The CDR3 totals 13 residues. The germline gives CDR1 SNHLY, CDR2 FYNNEI. V shed 3 bases and J shed 1 base, with 4 bases lying between them. CDR3 protein: CASSERAKNIQYF. CDR3 coding DNA: TGTGCCAGCAGTGAGAGGGCCAAAAACATTCAGTACTTC.

The J gene is TRBJ2-2, the V gene TRBV7-6, with D possibly TRBD1 on 6 matching bases. The CDR3 runs to 14 residues. Germline V gene data show CDR1 as SGHVS and CDR2 as FNYEAQ. With 1 base removed from V and 9 bases from J, the gap between germline ends came to 12 bases. CDR3 in amino acids: CASSLDSDRRELFF. As DNA, the CDR3 is TGTGCCAGCAGCTTAGACTCTGACAGGCGGGAGCTGTTTTTT.

This rearrangement joins TRBV28 to TRBJ2-7; 11 bases match TRBD1. The CDR3 length is 17 residues. The germline CDR1 and CDR2 sequences are MDHEN and SYDVKM. J lost 2 bases, V lost 6 bases, and 12 bases had no gene match. CDR3 amino acids: CASRARQGQGVAYEQYF. The CDR3 DNA is TGTGCCAGCAGGGCCCGACAGGGACAGGGGGTTGCCTACGAGCAGTACTTC. Together with reference TRBV28 and TRBJ2-7, the CDR3 gives the full variable domain: DVKVTQSSRYLVKRTGEKVFLECVQDMDHENMFWYRQDPGLGLRLIYFSYDVKMKEKGDIPEGYSVSREKKERFSLILESASTNQTSMYLCASRARQGQGVAYEQYFGPGTRLTVT.

The chain links TRBV5-1 to TRBJ1-6; D not certain. Germline V CDR1 and CDR2: SGHRS, YFSETQ. The CDR3 has 16 amino acids. V lost 0 bases and J 7 bases, leaving 14 bases between the germline ends. In DNA, the CDR3 is TGCGCCAGCAGCTTGGATCGGGTCGCACGCAATTCACCCCTCCACTTT. It specifies CASSLDRVARNSPLHF.

The rearrangement joins TRBV20-1 to TRBJ2-3; no definite D call. In germline, CDR1 is DFQATT, CDR2 SNEGSKA (reference sequence). The germline V and J ends were trimmed by 8 bases and 3 bases, with 9 bases remaining between them. There are 11 residues in the CDR3. CDR3 loop: CSIVRTDTQYF. The CDR3 nucleotides are TGCAGTATTGTAAGGACAGATACGCAGTATTTT.

This chain joins TRBV11-2 and TRBJ2-2, with TRBD2 identical over 10 bases. The CDR3 covers 19 residues. Germline CDR1 is SGHAT and CDR2 is FQNNGV. The junction had 11 bases not matched to a gene; V was cut back by 1 base and J by 3 bases. In nucleotides, the CDR3 is TGTGCCAGCAGCTTAGCTATTGGAACTAGCGGGACCCACACCGGGGAGCTGTTTTTT. The encoded protein is CASSLAIGTSGTHTGELFF.

The chain links TRBV2 to TRBJ2-7; 7 bases are shared with TRBD2. The CDR3 covers 15 residues. The ends lost 3 bases at V and 3 bases at J; junction bases unmatched: 8. CDR1 and CDR2 from the germline V gene are SNHLY and FYNNEI. The CDR3 protein is CASSDTGGKGYEQYF. CDR3 nucleotide sequence: TGTGCCAGCAGTGACACGGGGGGTAAGGGCTACGAGCAGTACTTC.

This clone was observed once. The chain links TRBV5-1 to TRBJ2-3; 8 nucleotides agree with TRBD2. There are 16 residues in the CDR3. The junction had 15 bases not matched to a gene; V was cut back by 4 bases and J by 8 bases. The germline gives CDR1 SGHRS, CDR2 YFSETQ. The CDR3 region is CASSSNLAGLTGTQYF. CDR3 sequence (DNA): TGCGCCAGCAGCAGTAACCTAGCGGGTCTAACGGGTACGCAGTATTTT.

The chain couples TRBV19 to TRBJ2-3; D unclear. The CDR3 is 13 residues long. V lost 5 bases to trimming and J lost 6 bases, with 12 bases between them. Germline V lookup: CDR1 LNHDA, CDR2 SQIVND (reference sequence). Here the CDR3 reads CASSPSRTDTQYF. The CDR3 region has the DNA TGTGCCAGTAGTCCGAGCCGAACGGATACGCAGTATTTT.

The chain carries TRBV30 and TRBJ2-7, with D tentatively TRBD2 (6 bases). The CDR3 covers 14 residues. Trimming took off 4 bases at V and 0 bases at J, with 13 bases between the two ends. CDR1 is GTSNPN, CDR2 SVGIG, per germline (reference sequence). CDR3 sequence (DNA): TGTGCCTGGACCCTTGGAGGGAGCTCCTACGAGCAGTACTTC. Its translation: CAWTLGGSSYEQYF.

This clone was observed a few times. The chain links TRBV5-4 to TRBJ1-6; TRBD1 matches 8 bases. V shed 4 bases, J shed 7 bases, and the junction held 7 bases outside the gene matches. CDR1 is SGHNT and CDR2 is YYREEE in the germline V gene (reference sequence). This CDR3 is 15 amino acids long. CDR3 in DNA: TGTGCCAGCAGCCGGACCCAGGGGGCAAATTCACCCCTCCACTTT. This gives the protein CASSRTQGANSPLHF.

The V and J genes are TRBV6-5 and TRBJ2-1, with 9 bases identical to TRBD2. Germline V gene data show CDR1 as MNHEY and CDR2 as SVGAGI. V was clipped by 2 bases and J by 4 bases; unmatched bases: 0. The CDR3 has 14 amino acids. CDR3 region: CASSYTSGYNEQFF. The DNA for the CDR3 is TGTGCCAGCAGTTACACTAGCGGGTACAATGAGCAGTTCTTC.

The chain has TRBV5-6 and TRBJ2-3; 7 nucleotides line up with TRBD1. J was trimmed by 2 bases and V by 3 bases; bases with no gene match: 3. There are 14 residues in the CDR3. CDR1 is SGHDT, CDR2 YYEEEE, per germline. The CDR3 DNA follows: TGTGCCAGCAGCTCGGGACAGATCACAGATACGCAGTATTTT. Protein sequence: CASSSGQITDTQYF.

With regard to this clone: This same CDR3 is encoded by further DNA sequences in the sample. The gene calls are TRBV18 and TRBJ1-3, with D unclear. The CDR3 runs to 13 residues. Trimming pared 4 bases from V and 0 bases from J, leaving 4 bases between. Germline V gives CDR1 KGHSH, CDR2 LQKENI. The CDR3 loop reads CASSLDSGNTIYF. CDR3 in DNA: TGTGCCAGCTCACTTGACTCTGGAAACACCATATATTTT.